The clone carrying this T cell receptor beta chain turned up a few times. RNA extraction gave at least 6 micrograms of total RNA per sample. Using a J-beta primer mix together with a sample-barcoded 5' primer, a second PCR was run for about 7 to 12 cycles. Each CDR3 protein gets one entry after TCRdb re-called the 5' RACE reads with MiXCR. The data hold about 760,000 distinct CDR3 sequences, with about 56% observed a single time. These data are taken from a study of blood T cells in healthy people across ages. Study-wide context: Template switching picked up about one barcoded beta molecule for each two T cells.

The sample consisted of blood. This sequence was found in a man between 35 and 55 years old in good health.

The CDR3 DNA reads as TGTGCCAGCAGTTACAGGGTGGGGCAGGGGGCCACAGATACGCAGTATTTT. It specifies CASSYRVGQGATDTQYF. V is TRBV6-6 and J is TRBJ2-3; TRBD1 matches 8 bases. With 2 bases clipped from V and 2 bases from J, the junction kept 9 bases outside the gene matches. This CDR3 has 17 residues. Germline values: CDR1 MNHNY, CDR2 SVGAGI (reference sequence).